Only one count was recorded for the clone carrying this T cell receptor (beta chain). The CDR3 has 15 amino acids. Trimming shortened V by 0 bases and J by 6 bases, and 15 bases separated the two germline ends. Germline-derived CDR1 and CDR2 are PRHDT and FYEKMQ (reference sequence). Per the original methods: It was from reference gene primer amplification that nucleated cell counts were estimated. Some clones are missing from TCRdb's copy, which holds only in-frame ones; the method was immunoSEQ multiplex PCR. D and trimming were read from the DNA, whereas the V and J calls and clone size are those reported in that table. The sample holds some 100,000 clones, about 90% seen once. This record comes from a study of blood T cell repertoires in COVID-19. About the research overall: Samples came from the United States, Italy and Spain, spanning acute and convalescent COVID-19. PBMCs, B-cell-depleted T cells, or T cells provided the cDNA or gDNA that made up the material.

V gene TRBV13 combines with J gene TRBJ2-7, with a weak D call TRBD1 (5 bases). The sequence was obtained from a human donor in a cohort sampled during active COVID-19. Sequenced input: peripheral blood. The CDR3 spells CASSLGWAGRPEQYF. The DNA of the CDR3 is TGTGCCAGCAGCTTAGGATGGGCAGGGCGTCCCGAGCAGTACTTC. The full variable domain, completed using reference TRBV13 and TRBJ2-7, is AAGVIQSPRHLIKEKRETATLKCYPIPRHDTVYWYQQGPGQDPQFLISFYEKMQSDKGSIPDRFSAQQFSDYHSELNMSSLELGDSALYFCASSLGWAGRPEQYFGPGTRLTVT.